This paragraph covers one T cell receptor beta chain sequence. This CDR3 is built from 17 residues. Deletions cut 1 base from V and 0 bases from J, with 13 bases between. Germline V lookup: CDR1 SGHTA, CDR2 FQGNSA. The data were taken from a study of control samples from healthy donors and cancer patients. Profiling relied on immunoSEQ multiplex PCR, and the TCRdb table lists in-frame clones only, not all of them. The profile shows around 150,000 clones, over 85% of them singletons. This sequence joins TRBV7-2 and TRBJ1-3; a weak D match, TRBD1 (6 bases). The receptor was derived from a woman aged 40 to 55 in good health. The sequenced sample was blood. The CDR3 DNA is TGTGCCAGCAGCTTAGAGGGACAACTCAACTCTGGAAACACCATATATTTT. It translates to CASSLEGQLNSGNTIYF.